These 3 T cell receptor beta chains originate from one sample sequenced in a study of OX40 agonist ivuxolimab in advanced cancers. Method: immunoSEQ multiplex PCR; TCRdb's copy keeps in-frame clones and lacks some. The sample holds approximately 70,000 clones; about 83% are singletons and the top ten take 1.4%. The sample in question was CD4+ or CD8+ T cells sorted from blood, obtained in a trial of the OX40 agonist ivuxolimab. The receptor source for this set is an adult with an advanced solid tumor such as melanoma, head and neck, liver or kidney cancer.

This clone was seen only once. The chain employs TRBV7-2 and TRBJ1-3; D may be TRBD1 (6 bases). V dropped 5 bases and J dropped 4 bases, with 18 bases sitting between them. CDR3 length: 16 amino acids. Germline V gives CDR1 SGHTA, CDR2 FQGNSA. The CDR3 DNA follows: TGTGCCAGCAGCATCGAGGGACAAGCAATCGGAAACACCATATATTTT. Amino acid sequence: CASSIEGQAIGNTIYF.

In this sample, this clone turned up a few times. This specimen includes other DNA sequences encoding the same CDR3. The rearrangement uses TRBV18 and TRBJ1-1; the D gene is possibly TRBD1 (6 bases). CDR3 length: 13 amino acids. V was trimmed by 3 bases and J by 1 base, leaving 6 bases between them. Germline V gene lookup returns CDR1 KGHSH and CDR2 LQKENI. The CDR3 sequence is CASSPTGNTEAFF. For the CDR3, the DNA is TGTGCCAGCTCACCGACAGGGAACACTGAAGCTTTCTTT.

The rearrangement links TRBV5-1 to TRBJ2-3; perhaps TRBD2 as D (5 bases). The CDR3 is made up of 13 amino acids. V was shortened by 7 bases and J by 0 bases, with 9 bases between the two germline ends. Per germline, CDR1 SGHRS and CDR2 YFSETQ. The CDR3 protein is CASGADSTDTQYF. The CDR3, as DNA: TGCGCCAGCGGAGCGGATAGCACAGATACGCAGTATTTT.